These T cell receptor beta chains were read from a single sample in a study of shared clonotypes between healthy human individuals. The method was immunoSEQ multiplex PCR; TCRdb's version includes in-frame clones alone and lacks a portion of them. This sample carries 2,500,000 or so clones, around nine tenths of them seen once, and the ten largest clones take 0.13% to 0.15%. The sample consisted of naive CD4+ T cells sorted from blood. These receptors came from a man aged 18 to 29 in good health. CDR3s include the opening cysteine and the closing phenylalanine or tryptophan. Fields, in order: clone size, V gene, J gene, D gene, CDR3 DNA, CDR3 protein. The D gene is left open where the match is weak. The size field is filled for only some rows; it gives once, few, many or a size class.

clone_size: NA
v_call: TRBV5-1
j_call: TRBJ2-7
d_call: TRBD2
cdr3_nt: TGCGCCAGCAGCTTGTCCAGCGGGGGCTATGAGCAGTACTTC
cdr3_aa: CASSLSSGGYEQYF

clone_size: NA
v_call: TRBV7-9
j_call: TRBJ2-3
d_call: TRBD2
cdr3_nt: TGTGCCAGCAGCTTAAGCGGGGGTGACACAGATACGCAGTATTTT
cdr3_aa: CASSLSGGDTDTQYF

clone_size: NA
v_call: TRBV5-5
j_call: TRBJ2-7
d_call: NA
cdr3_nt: TGTGCCAGCAGCTCGGACAACCTCTACGAGCAGTACTTC
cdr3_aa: CASSSDNLYEQYF

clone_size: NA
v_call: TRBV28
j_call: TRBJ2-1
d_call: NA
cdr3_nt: TGTGCCAGCAGTTTAATGGGGAGAGGCTACAATGAGCAGTTCTTC
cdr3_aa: CASSLMGRGYNEQFF

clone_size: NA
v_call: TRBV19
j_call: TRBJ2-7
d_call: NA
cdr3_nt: TGTGCCAGTAGCAGGTCCCAGGGAAGCTCCTACGAGCAGTACTTC
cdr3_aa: CASSRSQGSSYEQYF

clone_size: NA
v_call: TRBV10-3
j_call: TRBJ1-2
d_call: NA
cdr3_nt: TGTGCCATCAGCGTAGACTATAACTATGGCTACACCTTC
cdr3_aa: CAISVDYNYGYTF

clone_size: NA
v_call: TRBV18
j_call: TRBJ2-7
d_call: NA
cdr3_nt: TGTGCCAGCTCACCACTCCCAACTCCCCTCTACGAGCAGTACTTC
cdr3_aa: CASSPLPTPLYEQYF

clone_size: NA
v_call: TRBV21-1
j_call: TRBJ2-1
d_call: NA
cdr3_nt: TGTGCCAGCAGCTCCACTAGCGGGGGACACAATGAGCAGTTCTTC
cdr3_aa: CASSSTSGGHNEQFF

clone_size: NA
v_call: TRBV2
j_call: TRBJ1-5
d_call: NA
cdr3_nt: TGTGCCAGCAGTGTAGGGTTGGAGACGGGGCCCCAGCATTTT
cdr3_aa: CASSVGLETGPQHF

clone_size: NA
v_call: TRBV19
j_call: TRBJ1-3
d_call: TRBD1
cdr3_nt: TGTGCCAGTAGTTACAGGGGGCTGAAAAACTCGAGCCTAGGAAACACCATATATTTT
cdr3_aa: CASSYRGLKNSSLGNTIYF

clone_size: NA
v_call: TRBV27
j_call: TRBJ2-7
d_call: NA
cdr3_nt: TGTGCCAGCTCCGACAACCGGGATTCCAGCTCCTACGAGCAGTACTTC
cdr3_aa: CASSDNRDSSSYEQYF

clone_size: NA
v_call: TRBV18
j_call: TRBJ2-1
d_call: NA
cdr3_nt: TGTGCCAGCTCACCCCCTAGTATGAATGAGCAGTTCTTC
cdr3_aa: CASSPPSMNEQFF

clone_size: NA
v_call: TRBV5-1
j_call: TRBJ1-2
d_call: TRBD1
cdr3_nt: TGCGCCAGCAGCACCGGGACAGGGGCCCCCACCTTC
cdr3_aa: CASSTGTGAPTF

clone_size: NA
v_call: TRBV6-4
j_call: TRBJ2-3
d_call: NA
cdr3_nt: TGTGCCAGCAGTGAGAACGGGAAGACAGATACGCAGTATTTT
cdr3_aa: CASSENGKTDTQYF

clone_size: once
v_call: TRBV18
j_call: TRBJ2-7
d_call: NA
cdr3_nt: TGTGCCAGCTCACCAGCGGTCGGGGGATCCTACGAGCAGTACTTC
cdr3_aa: CASSPAVGGSYEQYF

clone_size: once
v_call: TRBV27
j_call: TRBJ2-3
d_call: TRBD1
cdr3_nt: TGTGCCAGCAGGCCCGGGACAGGGGGCATAGATACGCAGTATTTT
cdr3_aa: CASRPGTGGIDTQYF

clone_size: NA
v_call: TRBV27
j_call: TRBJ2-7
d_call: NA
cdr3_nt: TGTGCCAGCAAGCGTGGAGGGGGGCAAGGATACGAGCAGTACTTC
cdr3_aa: CASKRGGGQGYEQYF

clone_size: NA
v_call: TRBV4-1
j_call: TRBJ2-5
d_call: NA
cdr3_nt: TGCGCCAGCAGCCGGTCTCGGATGGAGACCCAGTACTTC
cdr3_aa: CASSRSRMETQYF

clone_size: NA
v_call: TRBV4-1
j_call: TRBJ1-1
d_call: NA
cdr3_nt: TGCGCCAGCAGCCAAGAATTGGGCCTGGCAGGCCGAGCTGAAGCTTTCTTT
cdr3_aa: CASSQELGLAGRAEAFF

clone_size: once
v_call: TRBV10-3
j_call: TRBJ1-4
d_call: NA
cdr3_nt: TGTGCCATCAGTGAGGGGGGGCCAGTCGAAAAACTGTTTTTT
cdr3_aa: CAISEGGPVEKLFF